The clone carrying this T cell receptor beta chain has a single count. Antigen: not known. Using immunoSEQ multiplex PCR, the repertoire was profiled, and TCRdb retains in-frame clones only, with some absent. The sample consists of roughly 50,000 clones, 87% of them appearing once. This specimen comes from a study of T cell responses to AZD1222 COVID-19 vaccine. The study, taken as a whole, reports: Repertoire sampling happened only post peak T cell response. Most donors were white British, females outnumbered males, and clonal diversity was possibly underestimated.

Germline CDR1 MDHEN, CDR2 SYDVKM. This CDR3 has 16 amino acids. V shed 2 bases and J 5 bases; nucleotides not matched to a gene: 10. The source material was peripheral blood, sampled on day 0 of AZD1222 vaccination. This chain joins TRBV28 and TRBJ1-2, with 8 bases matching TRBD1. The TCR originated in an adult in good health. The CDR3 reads CASSLGPDRGRYGYTF. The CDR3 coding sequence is TGTGCCAGCAGTTTAGGGCCCGACAGGGGACGGTATGGCTACACCTTC.